The clone carrying this T cell receptor (beta chain) was recorded many times. Its antigen is unknown. The sample is drawn from a study of Graves' ophthalmopathy and Graves' hyperthyroidism. General observations from the study: Blood also harbored most expanded thyroid clonotypes above 0.001 frequency.

Clinicians diagnosed using symptoms, serum thyroxine, TRAb, thyroid ultrasound and orbital computed tomography. A volume of approximately 9.2 ml of fresh peripheral blood supplied the PBMCs. This CDR3 has 15 residues. The V gene's germline CDR1 is SEHNR and CDR2 FQNEAQ (reference sequence). V was clipped by 3 bases and J by 2 bases, with 13 bases between them. Scientists amplified the TCR beta CDR3 regions from RNA transcripts. Following a first-round RT-PCR that used HTBI primers, a second-round multiplex PCR was carried out. One entry per CDR3 protein results from TCRdb running MiXCR on the multiplex PCR reads. The sample contains more than 550,000 distinct CDR3 sequences, about two fifths of which appear only once.

The receptor was isolated from an adult man with Graves' ophthalmopathy. Source material: peripheral blood. V is TRBV7-9 and J is TRBJ2-5; D is uncertain. Here the CDR3 reads CASSLGGVAQETQYF. As DNA, the CDR3 is TGTGCCAGCAGCTTGGGTGGGGTGGCTCAAGAGACCCAGTACTTC.